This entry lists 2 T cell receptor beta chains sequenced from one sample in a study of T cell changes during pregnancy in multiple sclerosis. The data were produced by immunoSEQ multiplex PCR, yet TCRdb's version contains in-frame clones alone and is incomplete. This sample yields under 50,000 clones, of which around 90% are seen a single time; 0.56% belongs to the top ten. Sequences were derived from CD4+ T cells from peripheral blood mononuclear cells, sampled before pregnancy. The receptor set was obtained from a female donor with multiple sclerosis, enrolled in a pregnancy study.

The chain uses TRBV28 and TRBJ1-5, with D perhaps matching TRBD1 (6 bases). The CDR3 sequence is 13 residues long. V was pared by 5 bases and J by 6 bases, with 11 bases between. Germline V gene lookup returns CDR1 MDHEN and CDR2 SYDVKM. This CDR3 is CASSLGAIQPQHF. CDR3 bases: TGTGCCAGCAGTCTGGGGGCGATTCAGCCCCAGCATTTT.

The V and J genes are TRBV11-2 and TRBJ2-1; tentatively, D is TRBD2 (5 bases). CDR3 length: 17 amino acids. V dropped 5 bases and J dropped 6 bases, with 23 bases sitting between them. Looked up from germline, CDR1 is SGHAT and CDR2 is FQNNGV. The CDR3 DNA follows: TGTGCCAGCAGCGCTCACCCGGGAAGAGGTACTTCCAATGAGCAGTTCTTC. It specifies CASSAHPGRGTSNEQFF. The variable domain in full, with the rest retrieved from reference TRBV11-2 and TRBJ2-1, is EAGVAQSPRYKIIEKRQSVAFWCNPISGHATLYWYQQILGQGPKLLIQFQNNGVVDDSQLPKDRFSAERLKGVDSTLKIQPAKLEDSAVYLCASSAHPGRGTSNEQFFGPGTRLTVL.